This TCR beta chain was retrieved from a study of T cells after yellow fever vaccination. Study conclusions and caveats: A limited proportion of clonotypes was detected within both the CD4 and CD8 compartments. Compared with primary, the secondary response was weaker and peaked at day 5, not 15. Subsequent to the booster, the majority of primary-vaccination clones reappeared (approximately 95% CD4, more than 70% CD8).

Conversion of TCR transcripts into cDNA relied on 5'RACE template switching, which added a universal primer site and UMIs. TCRdb itself ran the 5' RACE reads through MiXCR, one entry per CDR3 protein. The data hold 200,000 to 300,000 distinct CDR3 sequences, with around 13% observed a single time. V shed 5 bases, J shed 9 bases, and the junction held 8 bases outside the gene matches. The CDR3 loop spans 15 amino acids. From germline, CDR1 is SGHRS and CDR2 YFSETQ. As for this clonotype: Its antigen is undetermined.

This specimen was CD4+ T cells sorted from PBMCs, taken 45 days after the yellow fever booster vaccination. The chain recombines TRBV5-1 with TRBJ1-6; the match to TRBD1 covers 10 bases. This clonotype was sampled from a man younger than 40 who received the YFV17D yellow fever vaccine. The DNA of the CDR3 is TGCGCCAGCAGAATTTCGACAGGGGGCTCTTCACCCCTCCACTTT. It yields the protein CASRISTGGSSPLHF.